This TCR beta chain was documented in a study of shared clonotypes between healthy human individuals. The naive CD8 subset, CD45RO-negative cells positively selected for CCR7, excluded terminally differentiated effector memory CD45RA+ cells. The protocol was immunoSEQ multiplex PCR, while the TCRdb copy is restricted to in-frame clones and leaves out a portion. The sample lists hundreds of thousands of clones; approximately 96% were seen once. V shed 2 bases and J shed 5 bases, with 16 bases lying between them. Per the germline V gene, CDR1 is MNHEY and CDR2 is SMNVEV (reference sequence). This CDR3 contains 16 residues.

The rearrangement joins TRBV27 to TRBJ2-1, with D maybe TRBD1 (6 bases). The sequenced material came from naive CD8+ T cells sorted from blood. The sequence came from a woman aged 25 to 39 in good health. DNA for the CDR3: TGTGCCAGCAGTTTAGGGTGGCCAGGGGATAACAATGAGCAGTTCTTC. This translates into CASSLGWPGDNNEQFF.